This T cell receptor (beta chain) was observed in a study of cytomegalovirus exposure and HLA in healthy donors. In the study overall: In an early release, HLA-typed donors contributed about 79 million unique TCR sequences. Study results and limitations: Follow-up analysis seemed to connect common viral pathogens with several of the most significant clusters identified.

About this clone: Its antigen is undetermined.

PCR involved 60 Vbeta and 13 Jbeta primers. Here immunoSEQ multiplex PCR was the method, and the copy in TCRdb shows in-frame clones only, minus some. The data hold about 130,000 clones, with 81% observed a single time. Germline V gene sequence: CDR1 MGHRA, CDR2 YSYEKL. V was shortened by 4 bases and J by 4 bases, with 7 bases between the two germline ends. The CDR3 runs to 12 residues. The sequenced material came from PBMCs. J is TRBJ2-5 and V is TRBV4-1; D is possibly TRBD1 (6 bases). The source is a woman aged 30 to 39 in good health and CMV-seronegative. The CDR3 loop is CASSRTAETQYF. The CDR3 DNA is TGCGCCAGCAGCCGGACAGCAGAGACCCAGTACTTC.